This T cell receptor (beta chain) derives from a study of blood T cell repertoires in COVID-19. Background on the study: Acute and convalescent COVID-19 specimens originated in the United States, Italy and Spain.

CDR1 and CDR2 from the germline V gene are MDHEN and SYDVKM. The CDR3 totals 16 residues. Trimming left V 5 bases short and J 7 bases short, with 21 bases between. In the source study's methods: Reference gene primer amplification gave estimated nucleated cell counts. Repertoires were generated with immunoSEQ multiplex PCR, while TCRdb's copy carries only in-frame clones and drops some. The V and J calls and clone size come from that table; D and trimming were worked out from the DNA. The sample consists of about 210,000 clones, 87% of them appearing once. The source of this sequence is a young man with acute COVID-19. The gene calls are TRBV28 and TRBJ2-1; a weak D match, TRBD1 (7 bases). The specimen was PBMCs or T cells enriched from blood (not recorded which). As DNA, the CDR3 is TGTGCCAGCAGTGGGAAGGCAGGGGGGAAGAGGAATGAGCAGTTCTTC. Translation: CASSGKAGGKRNEQFF.